The clone carrying this T cell receptor beta chain has a count of ten or more. Its antigen is undetermined. These data are taken from a study of identical twins. A universal primer site was added by template switching, and unique molecular identifiers were carried by the cDNA. TCRdb fed the 5' RACE reads into MiXCR, producing one record per CDR3 protein. The top ten hold 10% to 15% of the sample, which has about 450,000 distinct CDR3 sequences, 18% seen once. V dropped 4 bases and J dropped 0 bases, with 10 bases sitting between them. The CDR3 contains 15 residues. Germline values: CDR1 LGHNA, CDR2 YSLEER. Whole-study findings and limits: Insertions ran lower in abundant cord blood beta clonotypes, though not in memory repertoires.

Input material: naive T cells sorted from blood. This clonotype was obtained from a man between 50 and 59 years old in good health. The chain recombines TRBV4-3 with TRBJ1-3; D not resolved. The CDR3 DNA sequence: TGCGCCAGCAGCCCAGACGTTCTCTCTGGAAACACCATATATTTT. It specifies CASSPDVLSGNTIYF.